This record concerns one T cell receptor (beta chain) sequence. Antigen specificity is unknown. This record comes from a study of shared clonotypes between healthy human individuals. Whole-study context: CD4 naive and memory got three plates each, CD8 naive two, CD8 memory one. Overall study findings and caveats: Unshared clonotypes carried lower generation probabilities than those common to all four donors.

Assay: immunoSEQ multiplex PCR; the TCRdb copy retains only in-frame clones and omits some. The sample holds over 2 million clones; over 85% are singletons and the top ten take roughly 1%. The CDR3 extends over 16 amino acids. The germline V gene has CDR1 MDHEN and CDR2 SYDVKM. The junction had 3 bases not matched to a gene; V was cut back by 1 base and J by 2 bases. Naive CD8 cells comprised CD45RO-negative, CCR7-positively selected cells, excluding terminally differentiated effector memory CD45RA+ cells. The source is a young man in good health. The source material was naive CD8+ T cells sorted from blood. This sequence joins TRBV28 and TRBJ2-3; TRBD2 aligns across 10 bases. CDR3 region: CASSLSSGGFTDTQYF. The DNA for the CDR3 is TGTGCCAGCAGTTTATCTAGCGGGGGCTTCACAGATACGCAGTATTTT.